The present entry profiles one T cell receptor beta chain with its context. There are many counts of this clonotype. Its antigen is unknown. No base qualities exist here, and no much larger clone lies one base off it. This entry belongs to a study of molecular identifiers for immune sequencing clone quantification (dated by TCRdb to 2017 to 2018). For the wider study: In a replicate experiment, RNA from about 20,000 or 100,000 naive CD8 T cells was split into five aliquots, four of which were sequenced. CD8 T cells were used in a methods study to benchmark molecular-identifier clustering-based TCR repertoire sequencing (MIDCIRS) and TCR RNA copy counting.

Library construction relied on PCR. For sequencing, a NextSeq 500 was employed. Bulk TCR libraries were prepared as previously described, using TCR primers listed in Table S5. Purification of total RNA was performed with the Qiagen AllPrep DNA/RNA kit. Before analysis, reads from multiple sequencing runs of one library were combined. Per the original workflow: Reads were retained only if the reads had an exact TCR constant sequence, and the retained reads were trimmed to 150 nt and grouped according to their 12-nt molecular barcodes. Reads within each barcode group were sub-clustered using a 15% Levenshtein threshold, and quality-weighted consensus sequences were constructed for each RNA molecule. Non-functional sequences were excluded, and lower-count sequences lying one edit away from another sequence were also excluded. Barcode sub-clusters with fewer than 20% of the maximum read count were removed, based on fitting two negative binomial distributions. In TCRdb, the public reads were trimmed at Q25 with fastp and aligned with MiXCR, with productive beta chains retained. When rows share a CDR3 protein, they turn into one entry using the most common DNA and genes. These V and J calls rely on TCRdb rather than the paper's analysis. In this sample the table shows about 500,000 distinct CDR3 sequences, about 25% of which occur a single time. The ten largest clones represent 0.7% to 0.9% of the sample.

The full study reports these points: Without barcode sub-clustering, chimeric consensus sequences inflated TCR diversity; chimeras reached as high as 47%. About 3 recovered TCR RNA copies per cell were obtained by modeling, versus about 9.7 by digital PCR, implying a capture efficiency of about 30%. Highly expanded clone sizes could be underestimated because identical TCR molecules may share a barcode. Spiked-in Jurkat TCR RNA equivalent to a single cell was reported to be detectable even among some 910,000 naive CD8 T cells. In CMV-specific effector cells, clones with more than 20 RNA copies accounted for over 99% of molecules, whereas in naive cells such clones accounted for under 1%. Naive libraries contained spiked-in Jurkat TCR RNA (roughly 10 copies' worth), which is not part of the donor repertoire.

The junction shows trimming of 4 bases on V and 4 bases on J, and the gene matches do not reach 6 bases of it. The CDR3 numbers 14 residues from cysteine through phenylalanine. The entry retains the CDR3 DNA only, 42 bases that are in frame from base 1. The germline V gene (reference sequence) specifies SEHNR as CDR1 and FQNEAQ as CDR2. Libraries of naive CD8 T cells were generated from roughly 18,000 to 920,000 sorted cells, with 10%, 30% or 50% of the purified RNA used. Naive CD8 T cells, defined as CD8+CD4-CCR7+CD45RA+, were FACS-sorted into RLT Plus buffer on a BD FACSAria II. Detection sensitivity was tested by spiking Jurkat RNA equal to roughly ten TCR copies' worth into samples containing about 20,000-1,000,000 naive CD8 T cells. CD8 T cells were enriched with RosetteSep CD8+ T Cell Enrichment Cocktail and Ficoll-Paque, followed by ACK red cell lysis.

This chain joins TRBV7-9 to TRBJ2-7; TRBD2 lines up with 8 middle nucleotides. The material sequenced was naive CD8+ T cells from blood, with Jurkat cell RNA spiked in. What this sample's cell subset or site label stands for: FACS-sorted CD8+CD4-CCR7+CD45RA+ naive T cells. The clonotype comes from a human donor in good health. Some libraries in this study had Jurkat cell RNA spiked in. For the CDR3, the sequence is CASSSPQREYEQYF. The nucleotides read TGTGCCAGCAGCTCGCCACAGCGGGAGTACGAGCAGTACTTC.